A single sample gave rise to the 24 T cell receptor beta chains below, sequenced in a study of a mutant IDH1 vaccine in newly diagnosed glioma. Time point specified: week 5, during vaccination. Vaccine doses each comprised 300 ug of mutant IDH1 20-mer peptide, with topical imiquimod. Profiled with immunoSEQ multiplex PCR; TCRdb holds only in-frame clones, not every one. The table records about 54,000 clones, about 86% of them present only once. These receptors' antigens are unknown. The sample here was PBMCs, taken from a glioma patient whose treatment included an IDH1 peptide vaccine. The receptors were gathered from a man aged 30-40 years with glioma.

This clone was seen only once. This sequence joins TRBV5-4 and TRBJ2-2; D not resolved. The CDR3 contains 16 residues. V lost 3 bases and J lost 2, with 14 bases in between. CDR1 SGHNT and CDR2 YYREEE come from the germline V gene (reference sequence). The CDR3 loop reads CASSSPLSANTGELFF. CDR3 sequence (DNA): TGTGCCAGCAGCTCGCCACTTTCGGCTAACACCGGGGAGCTGTTTTTT.

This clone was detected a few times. The CDR3 region is CASSILGGEPTEAFF. The CDR3 DNA follows: TGCGCCAGCAGCATCTTAGGGGGGGAGCCCACTGAAGCTTTCTTT. V gene TRBV5-1 combines with J gene TRBJ1-1, with D maybe TRBD1 (6 bases). Germline V gives CDR1 SGHRS, CDR2 YFSETQ. Trimming took 4 bases from V and 4 from J, leaving 17 bases between them. The length of the CDR3 is 15 residues.

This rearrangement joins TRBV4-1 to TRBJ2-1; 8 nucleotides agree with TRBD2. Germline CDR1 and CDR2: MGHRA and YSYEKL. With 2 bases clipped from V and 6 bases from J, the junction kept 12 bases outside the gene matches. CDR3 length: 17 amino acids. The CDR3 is CASSQFSRGARSNEQFF. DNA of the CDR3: TGCGCCAGCAGCCAATTCTCGCGGGGGGCGAGGAGCAATGAGCAGTTCTTC.

The chain's CDR3 is CASSYSATGVTGELFF. The CDR3 DNA reads TGTGCCAGCAGTTACTCGGCAACAGGCGTTACCGGGGAGCTGTTTTTT. This rearrangement joins TRBV6-6 to TRBJ2-2; D perhaps matches TRBD1 (5 bases). V was shortened by 0 bases and J by 5 bases, with 13 bases between the two germline ends. The CDR3 is 16 residues long. Looked up from germline, CDR1 is MNHNY and CDR2 is SVGAGI (reference sequence).

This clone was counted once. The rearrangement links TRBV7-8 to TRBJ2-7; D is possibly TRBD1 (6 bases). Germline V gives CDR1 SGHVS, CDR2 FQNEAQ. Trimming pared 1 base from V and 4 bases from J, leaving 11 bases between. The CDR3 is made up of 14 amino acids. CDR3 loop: CASSLGTETYEQYF. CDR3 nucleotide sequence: TGTGCCAGCAGCTTAGGGACAGAGACGTACGAGCAGTACTTC.

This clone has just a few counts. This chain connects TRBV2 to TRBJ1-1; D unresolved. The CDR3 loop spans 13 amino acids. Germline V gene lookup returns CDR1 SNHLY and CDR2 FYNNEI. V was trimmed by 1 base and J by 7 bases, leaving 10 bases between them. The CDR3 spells CASSEEGHDEAFF. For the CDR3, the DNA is TGTGCCAGCAGTGAAGAGGGTCACGATGAAGCTTTCTTT.

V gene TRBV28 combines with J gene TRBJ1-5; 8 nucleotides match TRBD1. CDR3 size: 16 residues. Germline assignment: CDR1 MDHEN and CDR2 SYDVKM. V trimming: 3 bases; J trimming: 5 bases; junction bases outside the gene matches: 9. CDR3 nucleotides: TGTGCCAGCAGTTTCTCGAGACAGGGGTTCTATCAGCCCCAGCATTTT. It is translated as CASSFSRQGFYQPQHF. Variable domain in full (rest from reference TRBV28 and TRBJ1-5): DVKVTQSSRYLVKRTGEKVFLECVQDMDHENMFWYRQDPGLGLRLIYFSYDVKMKEKGDIPEGYSVSREKKERFSLILESASTNQTSMYLCASSFSRQGFYQPQHFGDGTRLSIL.

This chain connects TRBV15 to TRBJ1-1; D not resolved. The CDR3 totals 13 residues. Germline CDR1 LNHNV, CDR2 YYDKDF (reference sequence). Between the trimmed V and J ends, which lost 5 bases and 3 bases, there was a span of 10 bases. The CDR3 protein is CATSRAEDTEAFF. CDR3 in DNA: TGTGCCACCAGCCGGGCCGAGGACACTGAAGCTTTCTTT.

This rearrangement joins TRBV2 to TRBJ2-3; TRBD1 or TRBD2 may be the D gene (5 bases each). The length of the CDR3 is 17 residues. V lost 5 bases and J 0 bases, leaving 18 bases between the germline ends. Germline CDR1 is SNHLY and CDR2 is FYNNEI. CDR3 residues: CASSTFRDASSTDTQYF. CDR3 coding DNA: TGTGCCAGCAGTACGTTTAGGGACGCTTCTAGCACAGATACGCAGTATTTT.

The CDR3 sequence: CSARQGVGAFF. Here the CDR3 DNA reads TGCAGTGCTAGACAGGGAGTGGGAGCTTTCTTT. The chain carries TRBV20-1 and TRBJ1-1; possible D gene TRBD1, 5 bases. The germline V gene encodes CDR1 DFQATT and CDR2 SNEGSKA (reference sequence). The CDR3 has 11 amino acids. Deletions cut 2 bases from V and 10 bases from J, with 11 bases between.

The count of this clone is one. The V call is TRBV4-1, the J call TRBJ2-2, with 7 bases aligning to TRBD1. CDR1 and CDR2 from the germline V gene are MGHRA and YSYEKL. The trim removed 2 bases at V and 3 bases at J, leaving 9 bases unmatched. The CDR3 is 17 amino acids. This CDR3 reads CASSQYLRGPDTGELFF. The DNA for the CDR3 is TGCGCCAGCAGCCAATACCTGAGGGGGCCTGACACCGGGGAGCTGTTTTTT.

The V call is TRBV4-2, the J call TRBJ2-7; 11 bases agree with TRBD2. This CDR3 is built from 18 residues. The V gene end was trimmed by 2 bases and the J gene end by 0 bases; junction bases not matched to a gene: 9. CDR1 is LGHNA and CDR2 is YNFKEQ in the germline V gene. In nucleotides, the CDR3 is TGTGCCAGCAGCCAACGTAGCGGGGGGGGAGGTTCCTCCTACGAGCAGTACTTC. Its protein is CASSQRSGGGGSSYEQYF.

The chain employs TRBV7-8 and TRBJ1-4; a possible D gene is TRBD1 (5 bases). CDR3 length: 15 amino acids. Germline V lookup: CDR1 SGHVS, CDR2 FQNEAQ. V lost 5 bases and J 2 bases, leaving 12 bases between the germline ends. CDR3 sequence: CASSRPGDTNEKLFF. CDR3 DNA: TGTGCCAGCAGCCGACCCGGGGACACTAATGAAAAACTGTTTTTT.

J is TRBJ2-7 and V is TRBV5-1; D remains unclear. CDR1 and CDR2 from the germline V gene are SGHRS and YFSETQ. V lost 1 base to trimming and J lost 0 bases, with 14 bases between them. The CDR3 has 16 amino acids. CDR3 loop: CASSLRLKPDSYEQYF. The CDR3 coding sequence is TGCGCCAGCAGCTTGCGATTGAAGCCAGACTCCTACGAGCAGTACTTC.

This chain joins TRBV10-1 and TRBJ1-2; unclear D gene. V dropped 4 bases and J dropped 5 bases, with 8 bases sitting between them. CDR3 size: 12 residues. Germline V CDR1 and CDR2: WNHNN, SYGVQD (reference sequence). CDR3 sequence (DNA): TGCGCCAGCAGTGGAGACCGGTATGGCTACACCTTC. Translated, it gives CASSGDRYGYTF.

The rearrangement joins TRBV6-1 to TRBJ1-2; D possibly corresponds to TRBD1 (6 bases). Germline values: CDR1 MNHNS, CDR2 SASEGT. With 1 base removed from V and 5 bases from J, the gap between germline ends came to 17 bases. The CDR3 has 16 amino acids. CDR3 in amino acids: CASSEVLGAPTYGYTF. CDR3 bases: TGTGCCAGCAGTGAAGTTTTGGGGGCCCCTACTTATGGCTACACCTTC.

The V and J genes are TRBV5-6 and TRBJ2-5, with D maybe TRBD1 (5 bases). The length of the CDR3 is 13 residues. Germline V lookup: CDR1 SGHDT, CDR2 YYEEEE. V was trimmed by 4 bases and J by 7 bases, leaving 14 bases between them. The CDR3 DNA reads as TGTGCCAGCAGCCCCCAGGGCGATTTGACCCAGTACTTC. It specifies CASSPQGDLTQYF.

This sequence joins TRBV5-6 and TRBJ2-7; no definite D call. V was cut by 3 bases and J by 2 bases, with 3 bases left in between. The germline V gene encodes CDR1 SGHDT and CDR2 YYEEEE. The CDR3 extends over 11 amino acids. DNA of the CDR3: TGTGCCAGCAGCTCTACCTACGAGCAGTACTTC. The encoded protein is CASSSTYEQYF.

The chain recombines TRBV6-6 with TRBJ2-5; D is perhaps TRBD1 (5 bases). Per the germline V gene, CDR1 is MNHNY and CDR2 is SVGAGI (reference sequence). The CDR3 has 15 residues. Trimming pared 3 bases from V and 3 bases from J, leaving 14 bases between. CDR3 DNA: TGTGCCAGCAGTTATTTTCGCAGGGCCGAAGAGACCCAGTACTTC. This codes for CASSYFRRAEETQYF.

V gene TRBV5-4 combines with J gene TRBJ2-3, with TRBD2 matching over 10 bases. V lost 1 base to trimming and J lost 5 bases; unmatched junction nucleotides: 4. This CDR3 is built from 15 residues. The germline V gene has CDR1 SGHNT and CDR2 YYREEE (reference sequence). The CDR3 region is CASSLSGGAVDTQYF. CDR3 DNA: TGTGCCAGCAGCTTGAGCGGGGGGGCCGTAGATACGCAGTATTTT.

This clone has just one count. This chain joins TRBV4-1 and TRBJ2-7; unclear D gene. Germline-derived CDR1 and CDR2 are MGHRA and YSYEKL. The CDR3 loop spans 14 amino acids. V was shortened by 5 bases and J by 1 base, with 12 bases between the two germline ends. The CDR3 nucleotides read TGCGCCAGCAGCTCGCCCGGAAAATCCTACGAGCAGTACTTC. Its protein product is CASSSPGKSYEQYF.

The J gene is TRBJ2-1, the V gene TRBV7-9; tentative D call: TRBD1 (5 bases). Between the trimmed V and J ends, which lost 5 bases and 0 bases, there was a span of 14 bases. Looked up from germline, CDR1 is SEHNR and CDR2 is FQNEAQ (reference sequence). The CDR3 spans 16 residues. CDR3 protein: CASSNYRSSSYNEQFF. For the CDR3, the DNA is TGTGCCAGCAGCAATTACAGGTCGAGCTCCTACAATGAGCAGTTCTTC.

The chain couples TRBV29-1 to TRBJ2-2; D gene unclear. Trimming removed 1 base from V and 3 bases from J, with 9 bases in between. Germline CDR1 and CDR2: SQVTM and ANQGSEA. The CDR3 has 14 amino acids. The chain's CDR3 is CSVEGPSHTGELFF. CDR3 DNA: TGCAGCGTTGAAGGTCCCTCGCACACCGGGGAGCTGTTTTTT.

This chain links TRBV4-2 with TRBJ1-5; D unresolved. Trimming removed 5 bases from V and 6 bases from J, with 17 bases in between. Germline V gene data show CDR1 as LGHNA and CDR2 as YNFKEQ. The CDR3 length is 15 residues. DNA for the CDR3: TGTGCCAGCAGCTCGACCGAGAAGTTAGGTCAGCCCCAGCATTTT. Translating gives CASSSTEKLGQPQHF.